This T cell receptor beta chain was identified in a study of OX40 agonist ivuxolimab in advanced cancers. Overall study context: Partial responses were recorded for three patients, including one with hepatocellular carcinoma and two with cutaneous melanoma.

The germline V and J ends were trimmed by 3 bases and 1 base, with 12 bases remaining between them. The CDR3 runs to 15 residues. Germline lookup yields CDR1 SGHTA and CDR2 FQGNSA. Points from the study as a whole: Normalized T-cell clonal expansion was also low in some nonresponders. No antigen was identified for the clonally expanded peripheral T cells. Expanded clones belonging to CD8+ T cells outnumbered, on average, those of CD4+.

The table came from immunoSEQ multiplex PCR; TCRdb's copy has only in-frame clones and leaves some out. The table shows roughly 93,000 clones, with more than 80% occurring only once. Turning to this clone: The antigen is unknown.

This clonotype was obtained from an adult with an advanced solid tumor such as melanoma, head and neck, liver or kidney cancer. This rearrangement joins TRBV7-2 to TRBJ1-1; D unclear. The starting material was CD4+ or CD8+ T cells sorted from blood, obtained in a trial of the OX40 agonist ivuxolimab. As DNA, the CDR3 is TGTGCCAGCAGCTTTTATACAAAAGCGAACACTGAAGCTTTCTTT. Translating it yields CASSFYTKANTEAFF.